The 22 T cell receptor beta chains reported below all come from one sample, sequenced in a study of T cell repertoires in cytomegalovirus infection. Each CDR3 protein is one row after TCRdb ran MiXCR on the reads. Of fewer than 200,000 distinct CDR3 sequences detected, 8% to 10% appear once; the ten largest clones hold about 4.6%. The sequenced material came from PBMCs. The receptor source for this set is a human donor in good health (CMV status not recorded). Some clones in this sample may be carry-over from other donors' samples.

Many counts were recorded for this clonotype. This chain links TRBV7-3 with TRBJ2-1; D is unresolved. CDR1 SGHTA and CDR2 FQGTGA come from the germline V gene. This CDR3 has 15 amino acids. The V gene lost 1 base and the J gene lost 7 bases, with 14 bases spanning the gap. The CDR3 loop is CASSLMSDPWNEQFF. Written as DNA, the CDR3 is TGTGCCAGCAGCTTAATGTCTGACCCTTGGAATGAGCAGTTCTTC.

The chain links TRBV29-1 to TRBJ2-2; D gene uncertain. The CDR3 sequence is 13 residues long. Trimming removed 6 bases at V and 6 bases at J, with 14 bases between. CDR1 SQVTM and CDR2 ANQGSEA come from the germline V gene. The CDR3 loop reads CSVMTSLSGELFF. The CDR3 DNA sequence: TGCAGCGTGATGACATCCTTGTCCGGGGAGCTGTTTTTT.

This clonotype was recorded many times. The rearrangement joins TRBV27 to TRBJ2-2; 12 nucleotides match TRBD2. Per germline, CDR1 MNHEY and CDR2 SMNVEV (reference sequence). V lost 2 bases and J lost 3; bases outside the gene matches: 4. This CDR3 has 17 amino acids. The CDR3: CASSLGASGRDTGELFF. CDR3 DNA: TGTGCCAGCAGTTTAGGGGCTAGCGGGAGGGACACCGGGGAGCTGTTTTTT.

This clonotype was seen many times. The gene calls are TRBV7-8 and TRBJ1-5; a possible D gene is TRBD1 (5 bases). Trimming removed 5 bases from V and 4 bases from J, with 15 bases in between. The CDR3 contains 15 residues. CDR1 SGHVS and CDR2 FQNEAQ come from the germline V gene. The CDR3 bases are TGTGCCAGCAGCACAAGGGACGGGGGGAATCAGCCCCAGCATTTT. Encoded protein: CASSTRDGGNQPQHF.

The chain carries TRBV29-1 and TRBJ1-4; D possibly corresponds to TRBD1 (6 bases). The CDR3 extends over 13 amino acids. Trimming took 8 bases from V and 6 from J, leaving 16 bases between them. Germline V gene data show CDR1 as SQVTM and CDR2 as ANQGSEA. The CDR3 region has the DNA TGCAGCCTTAAGACAGGATTGGATGAAAAACTGTTTTTT. Protein sequence: CSLKTGLDEKLFF.

The table lists this clonotype with a few counts. The rearrangement links TRBV5-4 to TRBJ2-1; the D gene is possibly TRBD2 (5 bases). Germline V gives CDR1 SGHNT, CDR2 YYREEE (reference sequence). The CDR3 is 15 residues long. The V gene lost 2 bases and the J gene lost 2 bases, with 11 bases spanning the gap. The CDR3 sequence: CASSFAEVPYNEQFF. In DNA form, the CDR3 reads TGTGCCAGCAGCTTTGCGGAGGTCCCCTACAATGAGCAGTTCTTC.

Of note for this clonotype: A much larger clone lies a single base off, so this may be a read error. The rearrangement uses TRBV28 and TRBJ2-7; D is unclear. Germline CDR1 reads MDHEN; CDR2 reads SYDVKM. The CDR3 is 11 amino acids. This chain's CDR3 is CACSLPLEQYF. As DNA, the CDR3 is TGTGCCTGCAGCCTTCCTCTCGAGCAGTACTTC.

This clonotype has ten or more counts. The chain links TRBV2 to TRBJ2-3, with 8 bases that match TRBD2. The CDR3 is 17 residues long. The junction had 10 bases not matched to a gene; V was cut back by 3 bases and J by 2 bases. Germline lookup yields CDR1 SNHLY and CDR2 FYNNEI. In DNA form, the CDR3 reads TGTGCCAGCAGTGAGGAACAACTAGCGGAGGTCACAGATACGCAGTATTTT. It is translated as CASSEEQLAEVTDTQYF. Full variable domain (remainder filled in from reference TRBV2 and TRBJ2-3): EPEVTQTPSHQVTQMGQEVILRCVPISNHLYFYWYRQILGQKVEFLVSFYNNEISEKSEIFDDQFSVERPDGSNFTLKIRSTKLEDSAMYFCASSEEQLAEVTDTQYFGPGTRLTVL.

This clonotype was recorded a few times. The chain carries TRBV7-9 and TRBJ2-1; 14 bases line up with TRBD2. The CDR3 spans 15 residues. Germline CDR1 is SEHNR and CDR2 is FQNEAQ (reference sequence). The trim removed 5 bases at V and 9 bases at J, leaving 6 bases unmatched. Here the CDR3 DNA reads TGTGCCAGCAGCCCGACTAGCGGGGGGGTTAGTGAGCAGTTCTTC. Amino acids: CASSPTSGGVSEQFF.

This clonotype was seen more than once but under ten times. The V gene is TRBV20-1, the J gene TRBJ2-5; D not resolved. Germline lookup yields CDR1 DFQATT and CDR2 SNEGSKA (reference sequence). The CDR3 spans 19 residues. V was shortened by 3 bases and J by 2 bases, with 28 bases between the two germline ends. In DNA, the CDR3 is TGCAGTGCTAGGGGGATTGGTTCGCTAACATCCCTCAATCAAGAGACCCAGTACTTC. Amino acids: CSARGIGSLTSLNQETQYF.

This rearrangement joins TRBV20-1 to TRBJ2-7; 12 nucleotides line up with TRBD1. With V trimmed by 4 bases and J by 5 bases, 6 bases remained unmatched. This CDR3 is 14 amino acids long. The germline CDR1 and CDR2 sequences are DFQATT and SNEGSKA (reference sequence). In DNA form, the CDR3 reads TGCAGTGCTATCGGGACAGGGGGCTGGAACGAGCAGTACTTC. Its protein is CSAIGTGGWNEQYF.

The chain links TRBV7-6 to TRBJ1-1, with D possibly matching TRBD1 (5 bases). Germline CDR1 reads SGHVS; CDR2 reads FNYEAQ. The V and J ends lost 2 bases and 0 bases respectively, with 22 bases between them. There are 19 residues in the CDR3. In nucleotides, the CDR3 is TGTGCCAGCAGCTTACCTGATAATGGACAAACTATCATGAACACTGAAGCTTTCTTT. It codes for CASSLPDNGQTIMNTEAFF. Variable domain in full (rest from reference TRBV7-6 and TRBJ1-1): GAGVSQSPRYKVTKRGQDVALRCDPISGHVSLYWYRQALGQGPEFLTYFNYEAQQDKSGLPNDRFSAERPEGSISTLTIQRTEQRDSAMYRCASSLPDNGQTIMNTEAFFGQGTRLTVV.

This clonotype was seen repeatedly, ten times or more. The chain links TRBV28 to TRBJ1-6; D gene unclear. The V gene's germline CDR1 is MDHEN and CDR2 SYDVKM. The germline V and J ends were trimmed by 7 bases and 0 bases, with 10 bases remaining between them. The CDR3 covers 15 residues. CDR3 residues: CASNLGSSYNSPLHF. In DNA form, the CDR3 reads TGTGCCAGCAACCTCGGGAGCTCCTATAATTCACCCCTCCACTTT.

The chain links TRBV10-3 to TRBJ2-1; D may match TRBD1 or TRBD2 (7 bases each). CDR1 is ENHRY, CDR2 SYGVKD, per germline. V lost 3 bases to trimming and J lost 8 bases, with 20 bases between them. The CDR3 covers 16 residues. CDR3 DNA sequence: TGTGCCATCAGTGATGCCGCGACAGGGAGGGTCCATGAGCAGTTCTTC. Its translation: CAISDAATGRVHEQFF.

This clonotype was counted only a few times. The rearrangement joins TRBV7-6 to TRBJ2-1; 9 positions match TRBD2. The CDR3 sequence is 18 residues long. The germline V gene encodes CDR1 SGHVS and CDR2 FNYEAQ. With 1 base clipped from V and 15 bases from J, the junction kept 22 bases outside the gene matches. This CDR3 is CASSLEVLRAGGRFILFF. The DNA for the CDR3 is TGTGCCAGCAGCTTAGAGGTTCTCCGGGCGGGGGGGCGATTCATCTTGTTCTTC. Looking up the rest from reference TRBV7-6 and TRBJ2-1 gives the full variable domain: GAGVSQSPRYKVTKRGQDVALRCDPISGHVSLYWYRQALGQGPEFLTYFNYEAQQDKSGLPNDRFSAERPEGSISTLTIQRTEQRDSAMYRCASSLEVLRAGGRFILFFGPGTRLTVL.

This clonotype was counted only a few times. This chain links TRBV11-2 with TRBJ1-3; the match to TRBD1 covers 8 bases. V shed 5 bases and J 4 bases; nucleotides not matched to a gene: 7. Germline V CDR1 and CDR2: SGHAT, FQNNGV. The length of the CDR3 is 15 residues. As DNA, the CDR3 is TGTGCCAGCAGCGCCAGGGGACAGGAAGGAAACACCATATATTTT. Encoded protein: CASSARGQEGNTIYF.

This clonotype was found many times. The chain combines TRBV7-2 with TRBJ1-1, with unresolved D. CDR1 is SGHTA, CDR2 FQGNSA, per germline. Trimming cost V 2 bases and J 6 bases, with 4 bases left between them. The CDR3 runs 11 residues. The CDR3 is CASSLQAEAFF. CDR3 coding DNA: TGTGCCAGCAGCTTACAGGCTGAAGCTTTCTTT.

Comment on this clonotype: A much larger clone is a single base away; this may be a read error. This sequence joins TRBV28 and TRBJ2-3; D uncertain. Germline CDR1 reads MDHEN; CDR2 reads SYDVKM. CDR3 length: 17 residues. The V and J ends lost 5 bases and 2 bases respectively, with 20 bases between them. CDR3 nucleotides: TGTGCCAGCAGTCGTCAGGTGGTAGGAAGGGACACAGATACGCAGTATTTT. Translation: CASSRQVVGRDTDTQYF.

Ten or more counts support this clonotype. The chain couples TRBV7-2 to TRBJ2-2; D remains unclear. Germline assignment: CDR1 SGHTA and CDR2 FQGNSA. The length of the CDR3 is 14 residues. The V end was cut by 1 base, the J end by 4 bases, with 7 bases between. The CDR3 DNA sequence: TGTGCCAGCAGCTTAGGATACGGCACCGGGGAGCTGTTTTTT. Its protein product is CASSLGYGTGELFF.

V gene TRBV6-2 or TRBV6-3 combines with J gene TRBJ1-1; the D gene is possibly TRBD1 (5 bases). Germline values: CDR1 MNHEY, CDR2 SVGEGT. The length of the CDR3 is 13 residues. The V end was cut by 8 bases, the J end by 5 bases, with 15 bases between. This CDR3 is CASEFGGATEAFF. The CDR3 DNA reads TGTGCCAGCGAATTCGGGGGAGCTACTGAAGCTTTCTTT.

This clonotype was detected many times. V and J are TRBV28 and TRBJ2-6; 9 bases map to TRBD2. The CDR3 runs 16 residues. J lost 2 bases, V lost 7 bases, and 6 bases had no gene match. The germline V gene has CDR1 MDHEN and CDR2 SYDVKM. The CDR3 nucleotides read TGTGCCAGCACCCCAGCGGGGGGCGCTGGGGCCAACGTCCTGACTTTC. Protein product: CASTPAGGAGANVLTF.

This clonotype showed up many times. The chain combines TRBV20-1 with TRBJ2-5; 10 bases fit TRBD1. The CDR3 has 15 amino acids. Germline V CDR1 and CDR2: DFQATT, SNEGSKA (reference sequence). J gave up 1 base and V 0 bases, and 2 bases lay outside the gene matches. DNA for the CDR3: TGCAGTGCTAGAGATAGACAGGGGGCCCAAGAGACCCAGTACTTC. Its translation is CSARDRQGAQETQYF.